A few counts support the clone carrying this TCR beta chain. Its specificity is unknown. Sorting that relied on CD45RO/CCR7/CD25/CD127/CD95/CD27 yielded CD4+ naive, central memory, regulatory and stem cell-like memory cells. V was clipped by 5 bases and J by 1 base; unmatched bases: 4. Germline-derived CDR1 and CDR2 are MRHNA and SNTAGT. CDR3 size: 17 residues. The source of the sample is a study of beta chain features in type 1 diabetes. Study-wide findings and caveats: There was no resolution here of whether HLA type influences TCRB rearrangement. A pattern of fewer insertions and more deletions at VDJ junctions was seen in type 1 diabetes patients. cDNA-based reads could over-represent cells with high TCR expression.

Investigators reverse transcribed all isolated RNA, so they sequenced expressed TCRB transcripts. Sequenced by immunoSEQ multiplex PCR; TCRdb stores in-frame clones only, minus some. Here the sample spans 300,000 to 400,000 clones, around 8% being singletons. The TCR sequence derives from a young woman in good health. V is TRBV6-4 and J is TRBJ2-6; 11 positions match TRBD2. Sequenced: central memory CD4+ T cells from blood. The CDR3 loop is CASSQLAGVSGANVLTF. CDR3 in DNA: TGTGCCAGCAGTCAACTAGCGGGAGTTTCTGGGGCCAACGTCCTGACTTTC.